This T cell receptor (beta chain) was profiled in a study of shared clonotypes between healthy human individuals. Study context: CD4 naive and CD4 memory each took three plates per donor, while CD8 naive took two and CD8 memory one.

The naive CD8 subset, CD45RO-negative cells positively selected for CCR7, excluded terminally differentiated effector memory CD45RA+ cells. Donors were Caucasian adults residing in Nashville, Tennessee, USA. Deep was the level at which the assay was run. Some clones are missing from TCRdb's copy, which holds only in-frame ones; the method was immunoSEQ multiplex PCR. The repertoire holds about 2.2 million clones, with around 93% as singletons. Per germline, CDR1 MDHEN and CDR2 SYDVKM. The CDR3 is made up of 14 amino acids. V was pared by 8 bases and J by 3 bases, with 7 bases of the junction left unmatched.

The chain links TRBV28 to TRBJ1-5; 7 bases align to TRBD1. This receptor was obtained from a man aged 18 to 29 in good health. Some clones in this sample may be carry-over from other donors' samples. Sequences were obtained from naive CD8+ T cells from PBMCs. The CDR3 DNA is TGTGCCAGCTCTATGGGACAGACCAATCAGCCCCAGCATTTT. Residues: CASSMGQTNQPQHF. Looking up the rest from reference TRBV28 and TRBJ1-5 gives the full variable domain: DVKVTQSSRYLVKRTGEKVFLECVQDMDHENMFWYRQDPGLGLRLIYFSYDVKMKEKGDIPEGYSVSREKKERFSLILESASTNQTSMYLCASSMGQTNQPQHFGDGTRLSIL.